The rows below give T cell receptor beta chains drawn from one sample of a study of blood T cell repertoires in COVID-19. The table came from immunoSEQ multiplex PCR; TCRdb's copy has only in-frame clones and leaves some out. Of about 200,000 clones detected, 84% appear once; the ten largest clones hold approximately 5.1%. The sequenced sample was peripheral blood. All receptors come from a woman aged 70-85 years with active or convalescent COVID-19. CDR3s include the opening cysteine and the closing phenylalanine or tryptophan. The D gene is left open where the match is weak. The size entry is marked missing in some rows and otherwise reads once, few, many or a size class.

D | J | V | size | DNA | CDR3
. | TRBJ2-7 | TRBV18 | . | TGTGCCAGCTCACCTCCGGGAGAGGACGAGCAGTACTTC | CASSPPGEDEQYF
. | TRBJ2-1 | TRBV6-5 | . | TGTGCCAGCAGTTACTCCTTCGGGGACTCCTACAATGAGCAGTTCTTC | CASSYSFGDSYNEQFF
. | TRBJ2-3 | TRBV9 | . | TGTGCCAGCAGCGTGGGCAGGGATACGCAGTATTTT | CASSVGRDTQYF
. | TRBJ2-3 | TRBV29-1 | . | TGCAGCGTCGTCCCTAGACCAGATACGCAGTATTTT | CSVVPRPDTQYF
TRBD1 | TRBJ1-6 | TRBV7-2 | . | TGTGCCAGCAGCCCGCGACAGGGGGCGGGCGGTTCACCCCTCCACTTT | CASSPRQGAGGSPLHF
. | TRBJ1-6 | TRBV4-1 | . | TGCGCCAGCAGCCAAGGGCGACAGGATAATTCACCCCTCCACTTT | CASSQGRQDNSPLHF
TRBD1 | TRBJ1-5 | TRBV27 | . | TGTGCCAGCAGTTTATTGGGACAGTCGAATCAGCCCCAGCATTTT | CASSLLGQSNQPQHF
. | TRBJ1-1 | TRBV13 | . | TGTGCCAGCAGCTTAGCCCAGTGGAACACTGAAGCTTTCTTT | CASSLAQWNTEAFF
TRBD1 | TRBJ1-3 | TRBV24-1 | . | TGTGCCACCCTCGGGACAGGGGAACTCTCTGGAAACACCATATATTTT | CATLGTGELSGNTIYF
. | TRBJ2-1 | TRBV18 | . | TGTGCCAGCTCACCTCTGACTAGGCGGGGTGGTGATGAGCAGTTCTTC | CASSPLTRRGGDEQFF
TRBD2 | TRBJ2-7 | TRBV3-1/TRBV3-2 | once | TGTGCCAGCAGCCAAGGGATAGCGGGCTCCTACGAGCAGTACTTC | CASSQGIAGSYEQYF
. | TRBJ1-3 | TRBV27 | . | TGTGCCAGCAGTTTACGGGAATCTGGAAACACCATATATTTT | CASSLRESGNTIYF
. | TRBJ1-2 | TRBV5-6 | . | TGTGCCAGCACCGCCAGGTGGCAGTACATCTATGGCTACACCTTC | CASTARWQYIYGYTF
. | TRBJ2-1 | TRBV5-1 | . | TGCGCCAGCAGCTTGGGATCGGATGAGCAGTTCTTC | CASSLGSDEQFF
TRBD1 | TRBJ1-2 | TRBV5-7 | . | TGTGCCAGCAGCTACTTCAGGGGGCTGGGCTACACCTTC | CASSYFRGLGYTF
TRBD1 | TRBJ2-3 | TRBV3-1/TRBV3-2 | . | TGTGCCAGCAGCCAGGTCCTATCCGGGACAGGTACTGATACGCAGTATTTT | CASSQVLSGTGTDTQYF
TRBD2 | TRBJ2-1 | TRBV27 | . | TGTGCCAGCAGTTTGAGACGGGGGGATGTGGAGTTCTTC | CASSLRRGDVEFF
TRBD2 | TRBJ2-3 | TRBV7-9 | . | TGTGCCAGCAGCTCTCTAGCGGGAGTGGCAGATACGCAGTATTTT | CASSSLAGVADTQYF
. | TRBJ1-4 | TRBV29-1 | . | TGCAGCGTTTCTTGGCAGGGAAATGAAAAACTGTTTTTT | CSVSWQGNEKLFF
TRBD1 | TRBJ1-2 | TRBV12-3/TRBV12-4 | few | TGTGCCAGCAGTTTAGGGGACAGTGCGGGCTACACCTTC | CASSLGDSAGYTF
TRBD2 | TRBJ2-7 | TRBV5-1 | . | TGCGCCAGCAGCTTGGGACTAGCGGGAGGCCCCCCCTACGAGCAGTACTTC | CASSLGLAGGPPYEQYF
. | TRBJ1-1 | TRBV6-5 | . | TGTGCCAGCAGTTACGGGGGCCTCGCGAACACTGAAGCTTTCTTT | CASSYGGLANTEAFF
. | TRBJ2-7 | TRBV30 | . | TGTGCCTGGAGTGTCAGGGGAGACTACGAGCAGTACTTC | CAWSVRGDYEQYF
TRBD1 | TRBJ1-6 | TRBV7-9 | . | TGTGCCAGCAGCTTAGGGGACAGGGGAAGTTCACCCCTCCACTTT | CASSLGDRGSSPLHF
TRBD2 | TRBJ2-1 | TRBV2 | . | TGTGCCAGCACCCAAAGCGGGGGCTACAATGAGCAGTTCTTC | CASTQSGGYNEQFF
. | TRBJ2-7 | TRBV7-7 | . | TGTGCCAGCAGCCCAGGGGCGGACTACGAGCAGTACTTC | CASSPGADYEQYF
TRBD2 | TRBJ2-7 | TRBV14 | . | TGTGCCAGCAGCCCCGGGACTAGCGGCGAGCAGTACTTC | CASSPGTSGEQYF
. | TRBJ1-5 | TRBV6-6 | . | TGTGCCAGCAGTTACCTAGGGAGGGGCAATCAGCCCCAGCATTTT | CASSYLGRGNQPQHF
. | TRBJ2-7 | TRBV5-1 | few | TGCGCCAGCAGCTTGGAGGGGGAGCCCCTCCGAGAGCAGTACTTC | CASSLEGEPLREQYF
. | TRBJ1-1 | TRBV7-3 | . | TGTGCCAGCAGCTTGGACAGTCACACTGAAGCTTTCTTT | CASSLDSHTEAFF
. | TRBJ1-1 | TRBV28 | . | TGTGCCAGCAGTCCACCAAGGGGCAGGGAGAACACTGAAGCTTTCTTT | CASSPPRGRENTEAFF
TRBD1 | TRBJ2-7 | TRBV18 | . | TGTGCCAGCTCACCCAGACAGGGGGCAATATACGAGCAGTACTTC | CASSPRQGAIYEQYF
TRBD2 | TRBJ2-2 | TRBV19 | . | TGTGCCAGTAGTATCGCCCGGGGGGACACCGGGGAGCTGTTTTTT | CASSIARGDTGELFF
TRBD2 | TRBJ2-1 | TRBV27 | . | TGTGCCAGCAGTTCAGCCGGGACTAGCGGAAATGAGCAGTTCTTC | CASSSAGTSGNEQFF
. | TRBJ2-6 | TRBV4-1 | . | TGCGCCAGCAGCCACCTATCCGGTAGGGGCTCTGGGGCCAACGTCCTGACTTTC | CASSHLSGRGSGANVLTF
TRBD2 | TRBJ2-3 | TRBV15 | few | TGTGCCACCAGCAAGCGGGCTAGCGGGAGGTCAACAGATACGCAGTATTTT | CATSKRASGRSTDTQYF
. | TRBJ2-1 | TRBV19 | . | TGTGCCAGTAGTAGAGGACAGTCCCATGAGCAGTTCTTC | CASSRGQSHEQFF